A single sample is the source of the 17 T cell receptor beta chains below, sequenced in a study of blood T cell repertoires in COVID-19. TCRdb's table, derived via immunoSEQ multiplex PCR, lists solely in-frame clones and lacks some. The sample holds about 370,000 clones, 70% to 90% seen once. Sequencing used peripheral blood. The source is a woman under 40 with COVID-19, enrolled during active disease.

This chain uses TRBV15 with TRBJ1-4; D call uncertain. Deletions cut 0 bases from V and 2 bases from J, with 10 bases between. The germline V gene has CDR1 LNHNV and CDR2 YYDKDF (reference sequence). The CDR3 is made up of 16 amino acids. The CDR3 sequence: CATSRDPGGTNEKLFF. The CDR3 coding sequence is TGTGCCACCAGCAGAGATCCCGGCGGTACTAATGAAAAACTGTTTTTT. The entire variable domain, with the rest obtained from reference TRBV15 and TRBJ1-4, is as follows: DAMVIQNPRYQVTQFGKPVTLSCSQTLNHNVMYWYQQKSSQAPKLLFHYYDKDFNNEADTPDNFQSRRPNTSFCFLDIRSPGLGDTAMYLCATSRDPGGTNEKLFFGSGTQLSVL.

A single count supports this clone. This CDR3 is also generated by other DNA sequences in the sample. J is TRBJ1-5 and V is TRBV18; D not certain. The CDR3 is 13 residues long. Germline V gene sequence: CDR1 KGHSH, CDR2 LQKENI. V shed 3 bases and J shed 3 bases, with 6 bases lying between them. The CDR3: CASSPSDNQPQHF. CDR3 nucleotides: TGTGCCAGCTCACCGTCAGACAATCAGCCCCAGCATTTT. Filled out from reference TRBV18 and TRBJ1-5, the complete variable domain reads NAGVMQNPRHLVRRRGQEARLRCSPMKGHSHVYWYRQLPEEGLKFMVYLQKENIIDESGMPKERFSAEFPKEGPSILRIQQVVRGDSAAYFCASSPSDNQPQHFGDGTRLSIL.

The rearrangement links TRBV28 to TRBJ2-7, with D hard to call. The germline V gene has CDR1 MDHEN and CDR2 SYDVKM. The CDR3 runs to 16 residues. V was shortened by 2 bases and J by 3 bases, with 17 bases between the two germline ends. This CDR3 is CASSLTPRRPNYEQYF. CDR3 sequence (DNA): TGTGCCAGCAGTTTAACCCCCCGGCGGCCGAACTACGAGCAGTACTTC.

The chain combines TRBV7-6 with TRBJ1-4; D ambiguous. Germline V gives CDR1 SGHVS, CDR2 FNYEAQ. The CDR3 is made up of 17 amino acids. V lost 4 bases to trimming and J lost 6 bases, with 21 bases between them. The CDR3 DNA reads TGTGCCAGCAGCTCGGGAATAAGCTCAAGTCCAGATGAAAAACTGTTTTTT. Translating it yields CASSSGISSSPDEKLFF.

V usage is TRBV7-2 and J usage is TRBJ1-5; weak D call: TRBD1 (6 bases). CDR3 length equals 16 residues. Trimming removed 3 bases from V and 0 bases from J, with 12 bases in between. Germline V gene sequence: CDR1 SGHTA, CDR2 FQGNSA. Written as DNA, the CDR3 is TGTGCCAGCAGCTTCGGGACACCTTATAGCAATCAGCCCCAGCATTTT. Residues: CASSFGTPYSNQPQHF.

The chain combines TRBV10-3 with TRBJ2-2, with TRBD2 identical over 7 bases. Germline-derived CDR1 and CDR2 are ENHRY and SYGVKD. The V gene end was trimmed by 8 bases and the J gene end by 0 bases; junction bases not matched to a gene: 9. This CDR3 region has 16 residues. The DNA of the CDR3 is TGTGCCATCTCTACGGAAGCGGGGCCGAACACCGGGGAGCTGTTTTTT. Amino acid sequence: CAISTEAGPNTGELFF.

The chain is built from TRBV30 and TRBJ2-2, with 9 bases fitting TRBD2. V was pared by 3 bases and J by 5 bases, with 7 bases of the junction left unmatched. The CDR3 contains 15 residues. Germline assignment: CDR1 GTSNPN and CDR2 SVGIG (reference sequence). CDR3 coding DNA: TGTGCCTGGAGGAGAGCGGGAGGATGGACCGGGGAGCTGTTTTTT. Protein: CAWRRAGGWTGELFF.

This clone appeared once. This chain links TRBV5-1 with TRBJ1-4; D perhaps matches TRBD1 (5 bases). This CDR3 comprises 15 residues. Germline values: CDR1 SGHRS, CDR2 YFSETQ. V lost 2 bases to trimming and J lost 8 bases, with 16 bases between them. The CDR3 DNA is TGCGCCAGCAGCTTCTATGGGGCCCTAAGGGAAAAACTGTTTTTT. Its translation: CASSFYGALREKLFF.

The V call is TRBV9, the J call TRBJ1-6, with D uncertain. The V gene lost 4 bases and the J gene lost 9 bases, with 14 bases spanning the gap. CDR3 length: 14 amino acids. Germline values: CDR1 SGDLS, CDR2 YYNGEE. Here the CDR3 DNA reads TGTGCCAGCAGCCACGGGATAGACGGTTCACCCCTCCACTTT. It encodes CASSHGIDGSPLHF.

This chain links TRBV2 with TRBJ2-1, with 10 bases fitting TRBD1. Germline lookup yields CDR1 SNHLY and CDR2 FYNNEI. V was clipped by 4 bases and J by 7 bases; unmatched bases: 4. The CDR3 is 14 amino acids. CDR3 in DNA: TGTGCCAGCAGTGGAGACAGGGGGCTAAATGAGCAGTTCTTC. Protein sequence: CASSGDRGLNEQFF.

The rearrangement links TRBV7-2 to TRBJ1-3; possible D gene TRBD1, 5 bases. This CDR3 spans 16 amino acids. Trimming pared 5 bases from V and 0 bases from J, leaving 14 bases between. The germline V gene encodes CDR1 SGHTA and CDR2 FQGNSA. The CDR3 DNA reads TGTGCCAGCAGCAGACGCGGGGGGGACTCTGGAAACACCATATATTTT. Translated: CASSRRGGDSGNTIYF.

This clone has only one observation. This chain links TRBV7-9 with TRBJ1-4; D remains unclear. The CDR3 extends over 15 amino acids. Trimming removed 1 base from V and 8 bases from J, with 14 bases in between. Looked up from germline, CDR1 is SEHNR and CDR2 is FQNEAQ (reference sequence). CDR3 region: CASSLVGATREKLFF. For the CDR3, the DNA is TGTGCCAGCAGCTTAGTAGGAGCAACAAGGGAAAAACTGTTTTTT.

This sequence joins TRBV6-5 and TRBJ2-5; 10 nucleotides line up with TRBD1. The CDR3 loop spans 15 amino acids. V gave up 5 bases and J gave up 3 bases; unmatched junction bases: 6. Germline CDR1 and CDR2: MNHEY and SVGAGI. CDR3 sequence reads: CASSTSGTGEETQYF. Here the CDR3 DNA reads TGTGCCAGCAGTACTTCAGGGACAGGGGAAGAGACCCAGTACTTC.

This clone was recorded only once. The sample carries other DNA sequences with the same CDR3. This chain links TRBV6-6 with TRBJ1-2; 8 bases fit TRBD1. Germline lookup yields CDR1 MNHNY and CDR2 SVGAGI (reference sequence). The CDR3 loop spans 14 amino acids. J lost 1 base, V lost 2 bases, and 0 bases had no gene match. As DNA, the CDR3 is TGTGCCAGCAGTTACGACAGGGGTAACTATGGCTACACCTTC. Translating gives CASSYDRGNYGYTF.

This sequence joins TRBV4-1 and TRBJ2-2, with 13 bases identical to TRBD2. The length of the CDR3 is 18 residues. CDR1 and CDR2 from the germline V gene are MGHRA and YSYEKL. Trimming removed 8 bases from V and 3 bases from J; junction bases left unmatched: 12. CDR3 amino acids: CASAGTSGIGRHTGELFF. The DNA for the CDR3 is TGCGCCAGCGCGGGGACTAGCGGGATAGGGAGGCACACCGGGGAGCTGTTTTTT.

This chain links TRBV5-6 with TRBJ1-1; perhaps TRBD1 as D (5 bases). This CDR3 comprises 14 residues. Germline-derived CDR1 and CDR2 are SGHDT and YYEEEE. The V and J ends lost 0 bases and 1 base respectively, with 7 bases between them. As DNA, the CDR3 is TGTGCCAGCAGCTTGGTCGGGGGGAACACTGAAGCTTTCTTT. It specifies CASSLVGGNTEAFF.

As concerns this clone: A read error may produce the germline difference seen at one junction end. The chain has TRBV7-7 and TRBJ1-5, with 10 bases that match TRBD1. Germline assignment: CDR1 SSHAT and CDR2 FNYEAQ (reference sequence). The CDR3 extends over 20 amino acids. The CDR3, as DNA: TGTGCTAGCAGCTTAGAAGATTGGGGACAGGGGCCCTTCAGCAATCAGCCCCAGCATTTT. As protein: CASSLEDWGQGPFSNQPQHF.